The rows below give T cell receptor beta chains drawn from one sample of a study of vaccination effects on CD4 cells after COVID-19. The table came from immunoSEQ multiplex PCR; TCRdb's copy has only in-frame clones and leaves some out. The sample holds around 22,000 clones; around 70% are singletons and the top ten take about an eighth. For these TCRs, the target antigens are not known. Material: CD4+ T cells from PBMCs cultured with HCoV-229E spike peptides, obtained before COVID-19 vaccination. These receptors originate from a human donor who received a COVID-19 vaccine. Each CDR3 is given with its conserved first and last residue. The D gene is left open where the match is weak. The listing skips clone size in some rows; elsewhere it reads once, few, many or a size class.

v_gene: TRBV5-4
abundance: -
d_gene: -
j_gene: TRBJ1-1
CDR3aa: CASSLAGGGNTEAFF
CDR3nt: TGTGCCAGCAGCTTGGCCGGGGGGGGGAACACTGAAGCTTTCTTT

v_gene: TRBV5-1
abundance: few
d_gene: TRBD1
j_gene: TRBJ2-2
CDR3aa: CASSLGTGGTGELFF
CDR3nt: TGCGCCAGCAGCTTGGGGACAGGGGGCACCGGGGAGCTGTTTTTT

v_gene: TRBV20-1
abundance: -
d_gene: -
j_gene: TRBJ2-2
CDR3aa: CSASASKRVGGELFF
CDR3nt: TGCAGTGCTAGTGCCAGTAAAAGGGTAGGCGGGGAGCTGTTTTTT

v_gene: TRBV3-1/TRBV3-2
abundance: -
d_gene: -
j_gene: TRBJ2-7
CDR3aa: CASSQAHRDEQYF
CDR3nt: TGTGCCAGCAGCCAAGCGCACAGGGACGAGCAGTACTTC

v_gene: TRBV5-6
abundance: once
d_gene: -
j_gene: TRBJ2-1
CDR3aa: CASSRGGGVSYNEQFF
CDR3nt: TGTGCCAGCAGCCGGGGCGGCGGGGTCTCCTACAATGAGCAGTTCTTC

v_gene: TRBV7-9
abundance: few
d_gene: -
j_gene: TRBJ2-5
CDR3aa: CATRGGEETQYF
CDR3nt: TGTGCCACCAGAGGAGGGGAAGAGACCCAGTACTTC

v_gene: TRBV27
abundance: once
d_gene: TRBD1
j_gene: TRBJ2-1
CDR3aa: CASSRTGGRYNEQFF
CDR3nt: TGTGCCAGCAGTAGGACAGGGGGGCGCTACAATGAGCAGTTCTTC

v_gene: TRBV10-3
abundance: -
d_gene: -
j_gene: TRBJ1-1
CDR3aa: CAISTQQNTEAFF
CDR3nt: TGTGCCATCAGCACACAGCAGAACACTGAAGCTTTCTTT

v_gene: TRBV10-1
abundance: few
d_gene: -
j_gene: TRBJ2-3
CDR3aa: CASSVGGGGTDTQYF
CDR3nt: TGCGCCAGCAGTGTAGGGGGGGGAGGCACAGATACGCAGTATTTT

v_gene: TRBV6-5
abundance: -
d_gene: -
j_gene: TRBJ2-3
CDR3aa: CATGSRGISDTQYF
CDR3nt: TGTGCCACCGGGAGTAGGGGGATATCAGATACGCAGTATTTT

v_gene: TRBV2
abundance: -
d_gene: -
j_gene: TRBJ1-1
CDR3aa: CASSRETEAFF
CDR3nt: TGTGCCAGCTCGAGGGAGACTGAAGCTTTCTTT

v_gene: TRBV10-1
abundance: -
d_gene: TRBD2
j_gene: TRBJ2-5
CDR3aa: CASSPGGPGLAKIQETQYF
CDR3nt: TGCGCCAGCAGTCCCGGGGGGCCCGGACTAGCGAAGATTCAAGAGACCCAGTACTTC

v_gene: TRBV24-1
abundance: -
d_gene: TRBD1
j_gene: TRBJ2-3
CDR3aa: CATSEKGSQPGGHITDTQYF
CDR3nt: TGTGCCACCAGTGAGAAGGGATCTCAGCCAGGGGGCCACATCACAGATACGCAGTATTTT

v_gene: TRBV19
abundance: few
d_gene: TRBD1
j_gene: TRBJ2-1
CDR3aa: CASSMGQASNEQFF
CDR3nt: TGTGCCAGTAGTATGGGACAGGCTAGCAATGAGCAGTTCTTC

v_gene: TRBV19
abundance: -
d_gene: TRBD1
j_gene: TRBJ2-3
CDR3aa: CASRGQGGTDTQYF
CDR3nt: TGTGCCAGTAGAGGACAGGGTGGCACAGATACGCAGTATTTT

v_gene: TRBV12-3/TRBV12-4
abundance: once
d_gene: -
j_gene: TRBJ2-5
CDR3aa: CASSYYLFETQYF
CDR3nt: TGTGCCAGCAGTTACTATTTATTCGAGACCCAGTACTTC

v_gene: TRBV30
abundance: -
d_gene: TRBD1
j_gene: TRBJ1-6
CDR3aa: CAWNRQGRTPLHF
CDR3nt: TGTGCCTGGAATCGACAGGGGAGGACACCCCTCCACTTT

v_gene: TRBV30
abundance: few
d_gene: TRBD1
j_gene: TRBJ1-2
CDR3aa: CAWAGQGGFYGYTF
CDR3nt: TGTGCCTGGGCGGGACAGGGGGGATTCTATGGCTACACCTTC

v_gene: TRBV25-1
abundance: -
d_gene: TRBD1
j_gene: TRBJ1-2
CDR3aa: CASSDTGGYGYTF
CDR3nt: TGTGCCAGCAGTGATACAGGGGGCTATGGCTACACCTTC

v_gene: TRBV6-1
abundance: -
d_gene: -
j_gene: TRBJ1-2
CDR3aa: CASSENTGAGGYTF
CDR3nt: TGTGCCAGCAGTGAAAATACGGGGGCTGGTGGCTACACCTTC

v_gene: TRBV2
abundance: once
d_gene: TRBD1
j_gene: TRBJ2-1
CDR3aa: CASKTGTGGSNEQFF
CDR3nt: TGTGCCAGCAAGACCGGGACAGGGGGCTCGAATGAGCAGTTCTTC

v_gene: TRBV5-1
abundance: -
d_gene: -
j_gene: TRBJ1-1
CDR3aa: CASSLQTWNTEAFF
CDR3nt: TGCGCCAGCAGCCTACAGACGTGGAACACTGAAGCTTTCTTT